This T cell receptor beta chain was sequenced during a study of identical twins. A single record per CDR3 protein comes from TCRdb applying MiXCR to the 5' RACE reads. Among over 500,000 distinct CDR3 sequences, 20% to 25% were seen once, and the ten largest hold around 0.9%. The ends were cut back, 6 bases at V and 9 bases at J, with 21 bases in the middle. Germline lookup yields CDR1 DFQATT and CDR2 SNEGSKA (reference sequence). This CDR3 comprises 14 residues. This sample also appeared in a second study, on T cells expressing NK-cell markers. Per that study: Sorted CD3+CD56-NKG2C+, CD3+CD56+NKG2C- and CD3+CD56+NKG2C+ T cells were the source of the TCR beta repertoires. Most of the eight sequenced donors were HCMV-seropositive; one was seronegative.

Sequences were obtained from CD4+ T cells sorted from blood. This sequence joins TRBV20-1 and TRBJ2-1; D remains ambiguous. The receptor's source is a woman younger than 35 in good health. The CDR3 loop is CSAPDPYQVPEQFF. The CDR3 DNA reads as TGCAGTGCCCCTGACCCCTACCAGGTGCCTGAGCAGTTCTTC.